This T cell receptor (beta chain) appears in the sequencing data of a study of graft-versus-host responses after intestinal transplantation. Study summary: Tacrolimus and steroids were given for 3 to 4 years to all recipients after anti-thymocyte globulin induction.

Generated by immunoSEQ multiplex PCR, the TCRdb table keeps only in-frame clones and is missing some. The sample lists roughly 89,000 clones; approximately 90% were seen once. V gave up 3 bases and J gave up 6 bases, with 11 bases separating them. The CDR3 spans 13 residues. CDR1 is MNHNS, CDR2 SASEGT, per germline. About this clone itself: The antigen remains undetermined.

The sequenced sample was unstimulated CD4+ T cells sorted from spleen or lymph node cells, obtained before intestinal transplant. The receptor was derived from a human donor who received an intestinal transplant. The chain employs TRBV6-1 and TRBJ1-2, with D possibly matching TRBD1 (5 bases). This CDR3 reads CASSDSTVDGYTF. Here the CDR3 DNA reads TGTGCCAGCAGTGATTCGACAGTGGATGGCTACACCTTC.